These 16 T cell receptor beta chains came from one sample sequenced in a study of graft-versus-host responses after intestinal transplantation. Which antigens these TCRs recognize remains unknown. Generated by immunoSEQ multiplex PCR, the TCRdb table keeps only in-frame clones and is missing some. The table lists about 110,000 clones, about 92% of them singletons. The specimen was unstimulated CD8+ T cells sorted from spleen or lymph node cells, collected before transplant. These receptors came from a human donor who was the organ donor for an intestinal transplant.

The chain links TRBV11-2 to TRBJ2-1, with 8 positions matching TRBD2. Germline V gene data show CDR1 as SGHAT and CDR2 as FQNNGV. The CDR3 runs to 17 residues. The V gene end was trimmed by 10 bases and the J gene end by 0 bases; junction bases not matched to a gene: 14. The CDR3 region has the DNA TGTGCCACCTCGGGGGGGGGACGGAAGAGCTCCTACAATGAGCAGTTCTTC. Encoded protein: CATSGGGRKSSYNEQFF.

This chain uses TRBV4-2 with TRBJ2-1; D not certain. The CDR3 is 15 amino acids. CDR1 and CDR2 (germline): LGHNA, YNFKEQ. V lost 4 bases and J 3 bases, leaving 13 bases between the germline ends. The CDR3 DNA is TGTGCCAGCAGCCCTTCTGACTCAAACTACAATGAGCAGTTCTTC. It yields the protein CASSPSDSNYNEQFF.

The chain employs TRBV7-9 and TRBJ2-7; D is tentatively TRBD1 or TRBD2 (5 bases each). Germline loops: CDR1 SEHNR, CDR2 FQNEAQ (reference sequence). V gave up 3 bases and J gave up 1 base, with 19 bases separating them. The CDR3 runs to 17 residues. The CDR3 spells CASSFVRPGRGSYEQYF. CDR3 nucleotides: TGTGCCAGCAGCTTCGTTCGGCCGGGACGGGGATCCTACGAGCAGTACTTC.

The chain couples TRBV5-4 to TRBJ1-1; D unclear. The CDR3 is 12 residues long. Trimming cost V 3 bases and J 4 bases, with 7 bases left between them. Germline lookup yields CDR1 SGHNT and CDR2 YYREEE (reference sequence). CDR3 loop: CASSWGGTEAFF. The DNA for the CDR3 is TGTGCCAGCAGCTGGGGAGGCACTGAAGCTTTCTTT.

The chain is built from TRBV7-2 and TRBJ2-6; 7 bases line up with TRBD2. The CDR3 consists of 16 residues. Germline V gene sequence: CDR1 SGHTA, CDR2 FQGNSA. Trimming at V came to 3 bases and at J to 8 bases, leaving 10 bases not matched to a gene. The CDR3 loop reads CASSLGGVGRPNVLTF. The DNA of the CDR3 is TGTGCCAGCAGCTTGGGGGGGGTTGGGAGGCCCAACGTCCTGACTTTC. Together with reference TRBV7-2 and TRBJ2-6, the CDR3 gives the full variable domain: GAGVSQSPSNKVTEKGKDVELRCDPISGHTALYWYRQSLGQGLEFLIYFQGNSAPDKSGLPSDRFSAERTGGSVSTLTIQRTQQEDSAVYLCASSLGGVGRPNVLTFGAGSRLTVL.

The J gene is TRBJ2-3, the V gene TRBV10-3; perhaps TRBD2 as D (6 bases). Germline CDR1 ENHRY, CDR2 SYGVKD. The CDR3 has 14 amino acids. Deletions cut 2 bases from V and 2 bases from J, with 8 bases between. CDR3 in amino acids: CAISERTTTDTQYF. The CDR3 bases are TGTGCCATCAGTGAGAGGACTACCACAGATACGCAGTATTTT.

The chain carries TRBV19 and TRBJ2-7; D is unclear. This CDR3 is 13 amino acids long. Trimming left V 8 bases short and J 3 bases short, with 14 bases between. Germline CDR1 LNHDA, CDR2 SQIVND (reference sequence). The CDR3 here is CASAYSSGYEQYF. The DNA for the CDR3 is TGTGCCAGTGCCTACTCCTCGGGCTACGAGCAGTACTTC.

This chain joins TRBV11-2 and TRBJ1-1, with D perhaps TRBD1 (6 bases). This CDR3 is 14 amino acids long. With 0 bases removed from V and 11 bases from J, the gap between germline ends came to 16 bases. Germline CDR1 reads SGHAT; CDR2 reads FQNNGV. The chain's CDR3 is CASSLEGEGVGAFF. CDR3 DNA sequence: TGTGCCAGCAGCTTAGAGGGGGAGGGGGTTGGGGCTTTCTTT.

The V gene is TRBV9, the J gene TRBJ1-5; D remains unclear. The length of the CDR3 is 13 residues. V lost 7 bases and J lost 9, with 17 bases in between. Germline loops: CDR1 SGDLS, CDR2 YYNGEE. The CDR3 DNA follows: TGTGCCAGCTCCGGTGGAGCCCTAGGGCCCCAGCATTTT. This codes for CASSGGALGPQHF. The whole variable domain, filled in from reference TRBV9 and TRBJ1-5, reads DSGVTQTPKHLITATGQRVTLRCSPRSGDLSVYWYQQSLDQGLQFLIQYYNGEERAKGNILERFSAQQFPDLHSELNLSSLELGDSALYFCASSGGALGPQHFGDGTRLSIL.

The chain combines TRBV28 with TRBJ1-1; TRBD1 agrees at 10 bases. This CDR3 region has 15 residues. Trimming took 3 bases from V and 5 from J; bases not matched to a gene: 6. The V gene's germline CDR1 is MDHEN and CDR2 SYDVKM. DNA for the CDR3: TGTGCCAGCAGTTTGTCTTCGGGACAGGGGACTGAAGCTTTCTTT. As protein: CASSLSSGQGTEAFF.

This clone was seen only a few times. V is TRBV6-1 and J is TRBJ2-7; D ambiguous. CDR3 length equals 13 residues. V lost 3 bases and J lost 3, with 9 bases in between. CDR1 is MNHNS and CDR2 is SASEGT in the germline V gene. The CDR3 spells CASSDPRYYEQYF. DNA for the CDR3: TGTGCCAGCAGTGATCCTAGGTACTACGAGCAGTACTTC.

On this clone: The sample holds other DNA sequences that translate to the same CDR3. The chain links TRBV10-2 to TRBJ2-1; 7 bases are a match to TRBD2. Germline V CDR1 and CDR2: WSHSY, SAAADI. CDR3 length: 14 amino acids. The ends lost 4 bases at V and 8 bases at J; junction bases unmatched: 8. DNA of the CDR3: TGCGCCAGCAGTGGGGGGAGGACTAGGGATGAGCAGTTCTTC. It is translated as CASSGGRTRDEQFF.

The DNA for the CDR3 is TGCGCCAGCAGTGAGTGGCGCATCGGGGTAGGTGAAAAACTGTTTTTT. Protein product: CASSEWRIGVGEKLFF. V and J are TRBV10-1 and TRBJ1-4; D not certain. With 1 base removed from V and 7 bases from J, the gap between germline ends came to 16 bases. The germline gives CDR1 WNHNN, CDR2 SYGVQD (reference sequence). The CDR3 loop spans 16 amino acids.

Concerning this clone itself: The sample has other DNA sequences that encode this CDR3 too. This chain connects TRBV4-1 to TRBJ2-7, with D possibly matching TRBD2 (5 bases). Germline-derived CDR1 and CDR2 are MGHRA and YSYEKL. There are 14 residues in the CDR3. V lost 0 bases to trimming and J lost 1 base, with 7 bases between them. CDR3 region: CASSQDPGSYEQYF. The CDR3 DNA follows: TGCGCCAGCAGCCAAGATCCGGGGTCCTACGAGCAGTACTTC.

The chain recombines TRBV10-3 with TRBJ1-4, with D uncertain. This CDR3 comprises 13 residues. The germline V and J ends were trimmed by 3 bases and 8 bases, with 10 bases remaining between them. Germline V gene sequence: CDR1 ENHRY, CDR2 SYGVKD. CDR3 region: CAISEAVGEKLFF. CDR3 nucleotides: TGTGCCATCAGTGAAGCGGTTGGAGAAAAACTGTTTTTT.

The chain has TRBV19 and TRBJ1-1, with a tentative D call TRBD1 (5 bases). CDR1 is LNHDA, CDR2 SQIVND, per germline (reference sequence). The CDR3 length is 13 residues. V lost 3 bases, J lost 4 bases, and 9 bases lay in between. DNA of the CDR3: TGTGCCAGTAGTATGGGGGAAGGCACTGAAGCTTTCTTT. Translated, it gives CASSMGEGTEAFF.